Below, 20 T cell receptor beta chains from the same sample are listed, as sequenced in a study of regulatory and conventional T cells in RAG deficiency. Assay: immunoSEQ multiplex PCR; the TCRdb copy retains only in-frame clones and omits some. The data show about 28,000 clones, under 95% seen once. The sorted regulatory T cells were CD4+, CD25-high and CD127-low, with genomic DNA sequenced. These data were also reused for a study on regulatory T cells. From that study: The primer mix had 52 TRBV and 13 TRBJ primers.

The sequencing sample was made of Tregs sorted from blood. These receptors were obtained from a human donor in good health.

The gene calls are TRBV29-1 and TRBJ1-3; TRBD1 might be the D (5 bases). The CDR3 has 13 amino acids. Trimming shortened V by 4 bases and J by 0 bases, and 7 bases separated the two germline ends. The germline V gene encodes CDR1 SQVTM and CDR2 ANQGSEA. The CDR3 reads CSVGQHSGNTIYF. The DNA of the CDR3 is TGCAGCGTTGGACAGCACTCTGGAAACACCATATATTTT.

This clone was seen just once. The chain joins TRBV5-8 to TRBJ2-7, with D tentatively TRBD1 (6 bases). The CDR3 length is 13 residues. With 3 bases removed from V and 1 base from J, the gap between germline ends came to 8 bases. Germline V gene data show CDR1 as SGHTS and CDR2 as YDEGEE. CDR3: CASSSGASYEQYF. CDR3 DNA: TGTGCCAGCAGCTCAGGGGCATCCTACGAGCAGTACTTC. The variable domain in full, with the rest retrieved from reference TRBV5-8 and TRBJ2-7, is EAGVTQSPTHLIKTRGQQATLRCSPISGHTSVYWYQQALGLGLQFLLWYDEGEERNRGNFPPRFSGRQFPNYSSELNVNALELEDSALYLCASSSGASYEQYFGPGTRLTVT.

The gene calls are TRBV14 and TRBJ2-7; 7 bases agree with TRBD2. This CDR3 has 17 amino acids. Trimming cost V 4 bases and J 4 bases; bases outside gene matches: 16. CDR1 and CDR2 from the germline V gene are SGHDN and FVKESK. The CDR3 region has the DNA TGTGCCAGCAGCCCCTTCCGGCGGTTCACGGGGGGATACGAGCAGTACTTC. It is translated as CASSPFRRFTGGYEQYF.

The CDR3 loop is CASSQGGEQYF. The CDR3 DNA follows: TGTGCCAGCAGCCAGGGAGGCGAGCAGTACTTC. V is TRBV7-9 and J is TRBJ2-7; D perhaps matches TRBD2 (6 bases). Germline V CDR1 and CDR2: SEHNR, FQNEAQ (reference sequence). V dropped 5 bases and J dropped 6 bases, with 8 bases sitting between them. The CDR3 runs to 11 residues.

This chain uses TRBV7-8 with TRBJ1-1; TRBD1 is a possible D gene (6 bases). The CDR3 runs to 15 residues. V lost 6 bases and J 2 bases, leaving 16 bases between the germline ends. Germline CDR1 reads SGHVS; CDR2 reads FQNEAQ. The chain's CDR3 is CASSPYDGGNTEAFF. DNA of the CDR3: TGTGCCAGCAGTCCTTATGACGGGGGCAACACTGAAGCTTTCTTT.

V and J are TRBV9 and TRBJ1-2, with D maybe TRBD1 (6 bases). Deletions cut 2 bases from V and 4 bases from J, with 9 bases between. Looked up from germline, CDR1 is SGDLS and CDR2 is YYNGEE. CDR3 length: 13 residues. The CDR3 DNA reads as TGTGCCAGCAGCGTCGGGGGCACCTATGGCTACACCTTC. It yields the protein CASSVGGTYGYTF.

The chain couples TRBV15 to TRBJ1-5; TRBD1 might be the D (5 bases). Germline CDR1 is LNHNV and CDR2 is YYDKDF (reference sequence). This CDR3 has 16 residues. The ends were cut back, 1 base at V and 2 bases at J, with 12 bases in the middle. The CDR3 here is CATSRVGAPGNQPQHF. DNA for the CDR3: TGTGCCACCAGCAGAGTAGGGGCTCCCGGCAATCAGCCCCAGCATTTT. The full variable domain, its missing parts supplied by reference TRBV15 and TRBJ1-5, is DAMVIQNPRYQVTQFGKPVTLSCSQTLNHNVMYWYQQKSSQAPKLLFHYYDKDFNNEADTPDNFQSRRPNTSFCFLDIRSPGLGDTAMYLCATSRVGAPGNQPQHFGDGTRLSIL.

The CDR3 here is CASSERTGIYNEQFF. As DNA, the CDR3 is TGTGCCAGCAGTGAAAGAACGGGGATCTACAATGAGCAGTTCTTC. The chain combines TRBV2 with TRBJ2-1; a weak D match, TRBD2 (5 bases). Germline values: CDR1 SNHLY, CDR2 FYNNEI. The CDR3 runs to 15 residues. Trimming stripped 2 bases from V and 3 bases from J, with 11 bases between.

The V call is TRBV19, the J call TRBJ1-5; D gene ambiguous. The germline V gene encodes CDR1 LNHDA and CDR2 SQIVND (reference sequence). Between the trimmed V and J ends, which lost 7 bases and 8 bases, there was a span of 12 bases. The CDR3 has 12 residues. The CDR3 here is CASMGRVEPQHF. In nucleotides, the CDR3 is TGTGCCAGTATGGGTCGGGTGGAGCCCCAGCATTTT.

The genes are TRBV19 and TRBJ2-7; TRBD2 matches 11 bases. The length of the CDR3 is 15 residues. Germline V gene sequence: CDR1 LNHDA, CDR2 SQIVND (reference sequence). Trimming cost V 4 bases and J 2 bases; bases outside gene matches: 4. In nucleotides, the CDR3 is TGTGCCAGTAGTAAGACTAGCGGGGACCCCTACGAGCAGTACTTC. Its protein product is CASSKTSGDPYEQYF.

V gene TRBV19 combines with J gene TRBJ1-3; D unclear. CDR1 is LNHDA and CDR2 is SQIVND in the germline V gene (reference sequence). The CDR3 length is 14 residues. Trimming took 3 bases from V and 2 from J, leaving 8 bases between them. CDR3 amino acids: CASSIEIAGNTIYF. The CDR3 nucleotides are TGTGCCAGTAGTATCGAGATCGCTGGAAACACCATATATTTT. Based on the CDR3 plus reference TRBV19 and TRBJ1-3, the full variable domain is DGGITQSPKYLFRKEGQNVTLSCEQNLNHDAMYWYRQDPGQGLRLIYYSQIVNDFQKGDIAEGYSVSREKKESFPLTVTSAQKNPTAFYLCASSIEIAGNTIYFGEGSWLTVV.

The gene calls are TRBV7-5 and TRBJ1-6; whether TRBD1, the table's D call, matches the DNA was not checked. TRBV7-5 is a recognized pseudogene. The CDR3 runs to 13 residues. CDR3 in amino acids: CASSRQGVSPLHF. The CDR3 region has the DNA TGTGCCAGCAGTCGACAGGGGGTTTCACCCCTCCACTTT.

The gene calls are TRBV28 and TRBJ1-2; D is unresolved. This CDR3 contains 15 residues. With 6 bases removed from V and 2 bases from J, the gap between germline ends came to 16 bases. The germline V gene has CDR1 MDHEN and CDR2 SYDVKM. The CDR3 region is CASRRGSRWNYGYTF. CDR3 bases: TGTGCCAGCAGGAGAGGGAGCCGGTGGAACTATGGCTACACCTTC.

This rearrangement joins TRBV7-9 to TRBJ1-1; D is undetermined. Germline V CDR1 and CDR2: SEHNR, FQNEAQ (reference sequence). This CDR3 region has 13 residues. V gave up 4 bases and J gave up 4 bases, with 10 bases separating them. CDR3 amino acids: CASSSRRGTEAFF. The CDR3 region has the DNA TGTGCCAGCAGCTCGCGTCGGGGCACTGAAGCTTTCTTT.

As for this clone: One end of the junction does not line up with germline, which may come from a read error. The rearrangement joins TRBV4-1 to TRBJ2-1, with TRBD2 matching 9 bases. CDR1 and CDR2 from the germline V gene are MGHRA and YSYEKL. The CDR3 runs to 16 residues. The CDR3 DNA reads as TGCGCCAGCAGCAAAGAGTCTCTAGCGGGGTTGAATGAGCAGTTCTTC. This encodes CASSKESLAGLNEQFF.

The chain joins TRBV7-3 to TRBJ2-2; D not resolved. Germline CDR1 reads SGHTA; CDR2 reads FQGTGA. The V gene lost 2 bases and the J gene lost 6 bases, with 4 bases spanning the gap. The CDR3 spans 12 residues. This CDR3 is CASSLLSGELFF. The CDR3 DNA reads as TGTGCCAGCAGCTTATTGTCCGGGGAGCTGTTTTTT.

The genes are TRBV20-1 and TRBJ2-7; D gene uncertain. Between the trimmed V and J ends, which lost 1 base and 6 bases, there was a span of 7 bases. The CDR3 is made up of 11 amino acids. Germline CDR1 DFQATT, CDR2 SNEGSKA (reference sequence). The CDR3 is CSARGHFEQYF. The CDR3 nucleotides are TGCAGTGCTAGAGGACACTTCGAGCAGTACTTC.

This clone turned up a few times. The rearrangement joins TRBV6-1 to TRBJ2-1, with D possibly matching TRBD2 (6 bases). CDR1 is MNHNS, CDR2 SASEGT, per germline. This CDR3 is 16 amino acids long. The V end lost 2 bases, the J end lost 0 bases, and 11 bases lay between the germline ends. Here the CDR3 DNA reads TGTGCCAGCAGTGAATCTAGCGCCAGCTCCTACAATGAGCAGTTCTTC. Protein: CASSESSASSYNEQFF.

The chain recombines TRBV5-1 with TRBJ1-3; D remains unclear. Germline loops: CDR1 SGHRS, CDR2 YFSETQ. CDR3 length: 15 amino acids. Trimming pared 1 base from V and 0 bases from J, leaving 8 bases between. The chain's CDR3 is CASSLKPSSGNTIYF. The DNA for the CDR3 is TGCGCCAGCAGCTTGAAACCCAGCTCTGGAAACACCATATATTTT.

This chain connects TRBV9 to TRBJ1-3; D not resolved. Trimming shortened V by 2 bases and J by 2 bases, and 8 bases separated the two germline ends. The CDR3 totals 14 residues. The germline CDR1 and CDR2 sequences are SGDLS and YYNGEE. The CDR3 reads CASSVSVTGNTIYF. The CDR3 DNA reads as TGTGCCAGCAGCGTCTCAGTTACTGGAAACACCATATATTTT.